This T cell receptor (beta chain) was identified during a study of cytomegalovirus exposure and HLA in healthy donors. Findings and limits, study-wide: Among TCR beta chains, those listed as cytomegalovirus-associated numbered about 160.

Sequencing used immunoSEQ multiplex PCR; TCRdb keeps in-frame clones, though not all of them. The sample shows 150,000 to 200,000 clones, about nine tenths of them seen only once. Trimming cost V 3 bases and J 2 bases; bases outside gene matches: 3. CDR1 is GTSNPN, CDR2 SVGIG, per germline (reference sequence). This CDR3 contains 13 residues. Concerning this clone: Its specificity is not known. At the DNA level, this CDR3 is encoded by other sequences in the same sample as well.

Source material: PBMCs. The chain combines TRBV30 with TRBJ1-1, with 7 bases lining up with TRBD1. This receptor was identified in a woman under 30 in good health and CMV-seropositive. The CDR3 region is CAWRGQPNTEAFF. The CDR3, as DNA: TGTGCCTGGAGGGGACAGCCTAACACTGAAGCTTTCTTT.